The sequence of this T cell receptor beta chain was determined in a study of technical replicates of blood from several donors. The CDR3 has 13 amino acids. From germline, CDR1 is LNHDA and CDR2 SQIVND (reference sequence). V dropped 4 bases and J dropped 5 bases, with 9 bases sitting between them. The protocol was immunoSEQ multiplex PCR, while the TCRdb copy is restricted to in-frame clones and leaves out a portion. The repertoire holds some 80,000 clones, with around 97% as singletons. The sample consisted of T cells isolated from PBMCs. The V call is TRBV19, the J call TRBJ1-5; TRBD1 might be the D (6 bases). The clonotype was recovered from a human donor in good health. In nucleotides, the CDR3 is TGTGCCAGTAGTAATCAGGGGTATCAGCCCCAGCATTTT. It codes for CASSNQGYQPQHF.